This T cell receptor beta chain derives from a study of beta chain features in type 1 diabetes. This clone was observed a single time. Its antigen is not identified. The CDR3 has 16 residues. Germline V lookup: CDR1 SGDLS, CDR2 YYNGEE. Trimming at V came to 0 bases and at J to 2 bases, leaving 4 bases not matched to a gene. Expressed TCRB transcripts were sequenced because the entire RNA isolate underwent reverse transcription. TCRdb's table, derived via immunoSEQ multiplex PCR, lists solely in-frame clones and lacks some. The profile shows about 280,000 clones, 14% to 15% of them singletons. The study's findings and limits: Moderately but significantly shorter TCRB CDR3s were found in Type 1 diabetes patients in all four CD4+ subsets. Shorter templates might be favored by PCR, and equally so in patients and in controls.

The material sequenced was naive CD4+ T cells from blood. The clonotype was recovered from a man aged 18-30 years with type 1 diabetes. V is TRBV9 and J is TRBJ2-3, with 9 bases that match TRBD2. CDR3 DNA sequence: TGTGCCAGCAGCGTAGCGGCTAGCGGGGCCACAGATACGCAGTATTTT. It yields the protein CASSVAASGATDTQYF.